The 3 T cell receptor beta chains listed next were all sequenced from one sample in a study of OX40 agonist ivuxolimab in advanced cancers. Clones were sequenced by immunoSEQ multiplex PCR, and TCRdb holds only the in-frame ones, with some missing. The sample has more than 60,000 clones; roughly nine tenths are singletons. Sample: CD4+ or CD8+ T cells sorted from blood, taken in a trial of the OX40 agonist ivuxolimab. The receptors were gathered from an adult with an advanced solid tumor such as melanoma, head and neck, liver or kidney cancer.

The J gene is TRBJ2-1, the V gene TRBV6-6; TRBD1 aligns across 7 bases. The CDR3 is 14 amino acids. Germline lookup yields CDR1 MNHNY and CDR2 SVGAGI (reference sequence). V was pared by 4 bases and J by 9 bases, with 9 bases of the junction left unmatched. CDR3: CASSSLDRAREQFF. The CDR3 nucleotides read TGTGCCAGCAGTTCCTTAGACAGGGCTCGTGAGCAGTTCTTC.

The genes are TRBV9 and TRBJ2-5; the match to TRBD1 covers 7 bases. Germline CDR1 SGDLS, CDR2 YYNGEE. The CDR3 length is 14 residues. Germline trimming cut 0 bases from V and 5 bases from J; bases unmatched to any gene: 4. The CDR3 DNA reads TGTGCCAGCAGCGTAGTTGTGACAGGGGAGACCCAGTACTTC. Amino acids: CASSVVVTGETQYF.

This rearrangement joins TRBV28 to TRBJ1-5; D call uncertain. CDR1 is MDHEN and CDR2 is SYDVKM in the germline V gene. V was pared by 6 bases and J by 6 bases, with 15 bases between. The CDR3 loop spans 14 amino acids. The CDR3 is CASRPREAGQPQHF. In nucleotides, the CDR3 is TGTGCCAGCAGGCCCCGAGAGGCCGGTCAGCCCCAGCATTTT.